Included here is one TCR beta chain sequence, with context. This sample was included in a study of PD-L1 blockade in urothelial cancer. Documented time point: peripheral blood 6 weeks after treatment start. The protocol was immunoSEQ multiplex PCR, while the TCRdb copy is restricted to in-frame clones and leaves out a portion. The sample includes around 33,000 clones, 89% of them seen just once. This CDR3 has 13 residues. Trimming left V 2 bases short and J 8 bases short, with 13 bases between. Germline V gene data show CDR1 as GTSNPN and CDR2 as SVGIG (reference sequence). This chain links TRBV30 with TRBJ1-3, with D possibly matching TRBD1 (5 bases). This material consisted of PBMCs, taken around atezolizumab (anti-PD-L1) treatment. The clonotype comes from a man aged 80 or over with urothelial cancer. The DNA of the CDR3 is TGTGCCTGGAGTCGGGACTCCTGGGACACCATATATTTT. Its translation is CAWSRDSWDTIYF.